The next 2 T cell receptor beta chains were all read from a single sample in a study of cytomegalovirus exposure and HLA in healthy donors. Sequencing was performed with immunoSEQ multiplex PCR; in TCRdb, only in-frame clones are kept and a portion is missing. Of around 300,000 clones listed, 85% to 90% are singletons. Sequencing was carried out using PBMCs. The receptors were gathered from a woman aged 18-30 years in good health and CMV-seronegative.

The chain recombines TRBV5-1 with TRBJ2-7, with 9 bases fitting TRBD1. J gave up 4 bases and V 4 bases, and 9 bases lay outside the gene matches. The V gene's germline CDR1 is SGHRS and CDR2 YFSETQ. The CDR3 covers 15 residues. This chain's CDR3 is CASSKRTGATYEQYF. The CDR3 DNA sequence: TGCGCCAGCAGCAAAAGGACAGGGGCCACATACGAGCAGTACTTC.

The chain carries TRBV7-9 and TRBJ2-3; 15 bases map to TRBD2. Germline V lookup: CDR1 SEHNR, CDR2 FQNEAQ (reference sequence). The junction had 5 bases not matched to a gene; V was cut back by 1 base and J by 0 bases. The CDR3 runs 19 residues. The CDR3 sequence is CASSLGGLAGGASTDTQYF. The CDR3 nucleotides are TGTGCCAGCAGCTTAGGCGGACTAGCGGGAGGGGCTAGCACAGATACGCAGTATTTT.